The next 14 T cell receptor beta chains were all read from a single sample in a study of T cells in Graves' hyperthyroidism and ophthalmopathy. The CDR3 regions of TCR beta were amplified from RNA transcripts. The HTBI primer set was used in a first-round RT-PCR of the TCR CDR3. TCRdb called the multiplex PCR reads again in MiXCR, with one record for every CDR3 protein. The table records under 40,000 distinct CDR3 sequences, about 50% of them present only once. Sequenced: blood. The receptor set was obtained from a man in his forties with Graves' ophthalmopathy.

As concerns this clonotype: The conserved closing phenylalanine or tryptophan is absent in this CDR3, likely reflecting a read error. Because the CDR3's place on the DNA is in doubt, the DNA is left out and the CDR3 is given as listed by TCRdb. The J gene is TRBJ1-4, the V gene TRBV10-3; the table's D call TRBD1 went unverified against the DNA. The germline V gene has CDR1 ENHRY and CDR2 SYGVKD. The CDR3 totals 20 residues, both ends included. The CDR3 sequence is CAISKTGTGGSGANVLTFGA.

This chain connects TRBV20-1 to TRBJ2-7; 9 nucleotides match TRBD2. The CDR3 extends over 14 amino acids. Trimming at V came to 1 base and at J to 3 bases, leaving 4 bases not matched to a gene. Germline CDR1 and CDR2: DFQATT and SNEGSKA (reference sequence). The CDR3 nucleotides are TGCAGTGCTAGAGGGGCTAGCGGGGTCTACGAGCAGTACTTC. It yields the protein CSARGASGVYEQYF.

Turning to this clonotype: Compared with germline, one end of the junction differs, possibly owing to a read error. The chain couples TRBV19 to TRBJ1-1; D is unclear. The CDR3 loop spans 15 amino acids. The germline V gene encodes CDR1 LNHDA and CDR2 SQIVND (reference sequence). Here the CDR3 reads CASSPITARKTGAFF. CDR3 coding DNA: TGTGCCAGTAGTCCCATTACGGCAAGGAAAACTGGAGCTTTCTTT.

This clonotype is labeled medium-sized (0.01 to 0.1%). The chain employs TRBV20-1 and TRBJ2-1; possibly TRBD2 for D (5 bases). Trimming cost V 0 bases and J 5 bases, with 11 bases left between them. The V gene's germline CDR1 is DFQATT and CDR2 SNEGSKA (reference sequence). CDR3 size: 14 residues. The CDR3 sequence: CSAREPGSHNEQFF. The CDR3 nucleotides are TGCAGTGCTAGAGAACCGGGATCCCACAATGAGCAGTTCTTC.

This clonotype was counted many times. The chain is built from TRBV12-3 or TRBV12-4 and TRBJ2-3; D remains unclear. V dropped 1 base and J dropped 4 bases, with 6 bases sitting between them. The CDR3 is made up of 13 amino acids. CDR3: CASSLGEADTQYF. The CDR3 DNA reads TGTGCCAGCAGTTTAGGGGAAGCAGATACGCAGTATTTT.

This clonotype was counted many times. This sequence joins TRBV12-3 or TRBV12-4 and TRBJ2-3; D gene unclear. CDR3 size: 15 residues. V lost 3 bases, J lost 1 base, and 11 bases lay in between. The CDR3, as DNA: TGTGCCAGCAGTTTTCATTCAAGGGGCACAGATACGCAGTATTTT. Translation gives CASSFHSRGTDTQYF.

There are many counts of this clonotype. V and J are TRBV6-2 or TRBV6-3 and TRBJ2-5, with 13 bases aligning to TRBD2. CDR1 and CDR2 (germline): MNHEY, SVGEGT. The CDR3 contains 15 residues. Trimming removed 4 bases from V and 1 base from J; junction bases left unmatched: 0. The CDR3 reads CASSWTSGSQETQYF. In nucleotides, the CDR3 is TGTGCCAGCAGTTGGACTAGCGGGAGCCAAGAGACCCAGTACTTC.

This clonotype was found many times. This chain uses TRBV7-6 with TRBJ2-3; D is tentatively TRBD1 or TRBD2 (6 bases each). The germline gives CDR1 SGHVS, CDR2 FNYEAQ. The ends were cut back, 5 bases at V and 6 bases at J, with 12 bases in the middle. CDR3 size: 13 residues. In nucleotides, the CDR3 is TGTGCCAGCAGCAACAGGGACTTGGATACGCAGTATTTT. It yields the protein CASSNRDLDTQYF.

The genes are TRBV20-1 and TRBJ2-1, with 8 bases that match TRBD1. The germline V gene encodes CDR1 DFQATT and CDR2 SNEGSKA (reference sequence). The CDR3 extends over 14 amino acids. CDR3 sequence (DNA): TGCGGCGCTAGAGGGACAGGTCGGGGCAATGAGCAGTTCTTC. Translated: CGARGTGRGNEQFF.

This clonotype occurred once. The CDR3 end shows no conserved phenylalanine or tryptophan, and so a read error is likely. V gene TRBV7-8 combines with J gene TRBJ1-1; D unresolved. Germline CDR1 SGHVS, CDR2 FQNEAQ. The CDR3 consists of 14 residues. This CDR3 is CTSSESELNTEAFI. In DNA, the CDR3 is TGTACCAGCAGCGAGAGTGAGTTGAACACTGAAGCTTTCATT.

This clonotype has ten or more counts. The chain is built from TRBV29-1 and TRBJ1-5; possibly TRBD1 for D (5 bases). Trimming removed 7 bases at V and 8 bases at J, with 15 bases between. The CDR3 spans 12 residues. Germline CDR1 SQVTM, CDR2 ANQGSEA. CDR3 residues: CSGGDVGEPQHF. The DNA of the CDR3 is TGCAGCGGGGGGGATGTGGGGGAGCCCCAGCATTTT.

This clonotype showed up many times. V is TRBV5-8 and J is TRBJ2-5, with D possibly matching TRBD2 (6 bases). Per the germline V gene, CDR1 is SGHTS and CDR2 is YDEGEE. The CDR3 totals 13 residues. Trimming shortened V by 7 bases and J by 5 bases, and 15 bases separated the two germline ends. The CDR3, as DNA: TGTGCCAGCGAAGCGGGTTGGTATGAGACCCAGTACTTC. Its translation is CASEAGWYETQYF.

The V call is TRBV28, the J call TRBJ2-7, with D unresolved. V shed 5 bases and J shed 0 bases, with 14 bases lying between them. The germline gives CDR1 MDHEN, CDR2 SYDVKM. CDR3 length: 15 residues. CDR3 amino acids: CASSMMRGYSYEQYF. In DNA, the CDR3 is TGTGCCAGCAGTATGATGCGCGGATACTCCTACGAGCAGTACTTC.

This clonotype was found many times. The J gene is TRBJ2-7, the V gene TRBV19; D could derive from TRBD1 or TRBD2 (5 bases each). V dropped 1 base and J dropped 5 bases, with 9 bases sitting between them. CDR1 LNHDA and CDR2 SQIVND come from the germline V gene (reference sequence). The CDR3 has 13 amino acids. For the CDR3, the DNA is TGTGCCAGTAGTATAGGGGACCGGAACGAGCAGTACTTC. Amino acid sequence: CASSIGDRNEQYF. Combining the CDR3 with reference TRBV19 and TRBJ2-7 gives the whole variable domain DGGITQSPKYLFRKEGQNVTLSCEQNLNHDAMYWYRQDPGQGLRLIYYSQIVNDFQKGDIAEGYSVSREKKESFPLTVTSAQKNPTAFYLCASSIGDRNEQYFGPGTRLTVT.